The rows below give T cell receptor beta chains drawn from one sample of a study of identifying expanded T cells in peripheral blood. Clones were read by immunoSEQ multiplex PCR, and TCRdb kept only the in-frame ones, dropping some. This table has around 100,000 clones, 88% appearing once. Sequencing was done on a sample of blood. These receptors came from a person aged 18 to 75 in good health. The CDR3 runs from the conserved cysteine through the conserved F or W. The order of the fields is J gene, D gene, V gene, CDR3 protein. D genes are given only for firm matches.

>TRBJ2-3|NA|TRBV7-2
CASSLTRTATDTQYF
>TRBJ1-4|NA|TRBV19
CASTGSITTNEKLFF
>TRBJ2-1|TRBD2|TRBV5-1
CASTPGTSGSDEQFF
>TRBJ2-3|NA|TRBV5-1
CASSLTERVTDTQYF
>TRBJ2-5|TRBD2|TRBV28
CASSLLAGMGETQYF
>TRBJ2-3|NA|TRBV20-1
CSARGADRYF
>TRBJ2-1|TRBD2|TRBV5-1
CASSLGVAGSVDEQFF
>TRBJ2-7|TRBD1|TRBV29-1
CSVGQGGAYEQYF
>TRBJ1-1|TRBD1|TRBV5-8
CASSRRGLEAFF
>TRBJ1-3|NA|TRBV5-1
CASSLEGAGSLLTLSGNTIYF
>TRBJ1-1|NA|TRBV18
CASSLNKNTEAFF
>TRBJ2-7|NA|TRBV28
CASRVYVGSSYEQYF
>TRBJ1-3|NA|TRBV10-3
CAISPPGRSGNTIYF
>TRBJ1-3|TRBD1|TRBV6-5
CASSSTGGAEGNTIYF
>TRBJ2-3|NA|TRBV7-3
CASSLRGASEDTQYF
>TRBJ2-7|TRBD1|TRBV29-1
CSVDRGLGEDEQYF
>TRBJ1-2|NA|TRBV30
CAWSPPGSYNYGYTF
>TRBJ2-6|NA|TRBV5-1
CASSSQGHSGANVLTF
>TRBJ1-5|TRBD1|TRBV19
CASVWRAGGRDRNQPQHF
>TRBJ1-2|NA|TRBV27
CASSASQIRSRDVYGYTF
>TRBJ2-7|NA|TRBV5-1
CASSWRQDLSEQYF
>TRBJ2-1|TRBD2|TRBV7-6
CASSLERSGGAGEQFF
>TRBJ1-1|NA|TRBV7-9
CASSLGPGPTEAFF
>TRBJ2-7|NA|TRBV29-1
CSVRDPEEQYF
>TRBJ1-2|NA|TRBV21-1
CASSSPGQGATGGYTF
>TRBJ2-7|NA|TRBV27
CASSLSTVVPYEQYF
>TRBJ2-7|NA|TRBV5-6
CASSLMGDEQYF
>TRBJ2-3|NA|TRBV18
CASSPRRVSTDTQYF
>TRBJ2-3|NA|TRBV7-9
CASSTGVQSTDTQYF
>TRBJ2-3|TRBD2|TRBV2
CASSGVWLAGYTQYF
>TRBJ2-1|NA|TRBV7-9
CASSLANEQFF
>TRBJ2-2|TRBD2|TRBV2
CASQLEGGITGELFF
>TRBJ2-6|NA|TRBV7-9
CASRRAGANVLTF
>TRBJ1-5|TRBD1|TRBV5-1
CASSLQGGNNQPQHF
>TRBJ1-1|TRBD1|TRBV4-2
CASSQAGGHTEAFF
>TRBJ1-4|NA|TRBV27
CASSPRGTNEKLFF
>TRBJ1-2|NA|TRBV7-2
CASSRGRLSGYTF
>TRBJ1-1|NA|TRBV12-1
CASSLTGTGRSEAFF
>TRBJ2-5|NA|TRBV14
CASSLTARRETQYF
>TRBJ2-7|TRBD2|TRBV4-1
CASSFAGLAGASEQYF
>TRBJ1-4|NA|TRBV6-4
CASSDRAGEKLFF
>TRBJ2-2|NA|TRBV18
CASSPREYAGELFF
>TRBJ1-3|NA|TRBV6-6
CASSYDRPTIYF
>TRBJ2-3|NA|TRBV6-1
CASSEPGHLDTQYF
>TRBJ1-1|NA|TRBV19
CASTKYRDLAEAFF
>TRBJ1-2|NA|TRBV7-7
CASSRGYTF
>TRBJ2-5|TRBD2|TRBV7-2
CASSPGTSGQETQYF
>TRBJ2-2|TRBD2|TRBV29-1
CSAGLAGGSDGELFF
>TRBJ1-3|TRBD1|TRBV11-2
CASKRQQGVSGNTIYF
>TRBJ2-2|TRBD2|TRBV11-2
CASSKAGGPIGELFF
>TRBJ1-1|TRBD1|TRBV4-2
CASSPEAGGTEAFF
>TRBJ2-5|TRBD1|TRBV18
CASSPINRGRETQYF